This T cell receptor (beta chain) was captured in a study of blood T cell repertoires in COVID-19 (dated by TCRdb to 2020 to 2022). General notes on the study: Samples from collaborators originated in the United States, Italy and Spain and spanned both the acute and convalescent phases of COVID-19. A de-identified subject ID, COVID-19 status, age in years and sex were almost always included in the sample metadata. The prospective study material was composed of cDNA or gDNA derived from T cells, B-cell-depleted T cells, or PBMCs. The dataset comprised deeply sampled blood TCRbeta repertoires from subjects exposed to, actively infected with, or recovered from COVID-19. Samples were obtained from the ongoing ImmuneRACE study (first 160 participants) and from over 1,000 subjects provided by 6 global collaborators. The repertoires were released in a freely available public database meant as a resource for research on the immune response to SARS-CoV-2. Where HLA class I and class II types were available, the types were taken from metadata supplied by the sample provider, not from assay-based typing.

TCRbeta CDR3 regions were amplified from genomic DNA by means of the immunoSEQ Assay, a bias-controlled multiplex PCR. Concerning the study's data processing: The number of nucleated cells in each sample was estimated from the amplification of reference gene primers within the assay. To quantify the absolute abundance of each unique TCRbeta CDR3 rearrangement, sequence reads were collapsed and filtered. For each sample, productive Simpson clonality was calculated by taking the square root of Simpson's diversity index across productive rearrangements. The clones in this table, taken by TCRdb from immuneACCESS, are in-frame only. Not every clone is retained; where verified, under half of the shortfall comes from an unresolved V gene, and the cause of the rest is unknown. From that table come the V and J calls and clone size; the DNA was used to work out D and trimming. The sample has under 300,000 clones on record, roughly nine tenths of them singletons. Of the sample, less than 15% is held by the ten largest clones.

One collaborating source in Seattle enrolled patients during active infection and followed them longitudinally through the course of disease. Each collaborating institution followed its own protocols to collect whole blood in K2EDTA tubes. Collaborator samples were shipped for TCRbeta analysis as frozen whole blood, isolated PBMCs, or DNA extracted from either sample type. Broader findings and caveats from the paper: The quantity of clinical and demographic metadata differed by source and by participant and was supplied without curation.

The CDR3 has 14 amino acids, counting the end cysteine and phenylalanine. Only CDR3 DNA remains: 42 bases, in frame from the first base. CDR1 and CDR2, looked up from the germline V gene (reference sequence), are LGHDT and YNNKEL. V has 1 base trimmed and J has 6 bases trimmed; junction bases matching no gene number 6. On this clone: Its antigen is currently not known. Base qualities are not at hand, and no much larger clone is one base apart.

The TCR originated in a woman aged 25 to 39 with COVID-19, enrolled during active disease. Material for sequencing was peripheral blood. The receptor chain draws on TRBV3-1 (or the pseudogene TRBV3-2) and TRBJ2-7; 7 central nucleotides agree with TRBD2. This receptor has the CDR3 CASSQAGLPSEQYF. The nucleotide sequence reads TGTGCCAGCAGCCAAGCGGGACTACCCTCCGAGCAGTACTTC.